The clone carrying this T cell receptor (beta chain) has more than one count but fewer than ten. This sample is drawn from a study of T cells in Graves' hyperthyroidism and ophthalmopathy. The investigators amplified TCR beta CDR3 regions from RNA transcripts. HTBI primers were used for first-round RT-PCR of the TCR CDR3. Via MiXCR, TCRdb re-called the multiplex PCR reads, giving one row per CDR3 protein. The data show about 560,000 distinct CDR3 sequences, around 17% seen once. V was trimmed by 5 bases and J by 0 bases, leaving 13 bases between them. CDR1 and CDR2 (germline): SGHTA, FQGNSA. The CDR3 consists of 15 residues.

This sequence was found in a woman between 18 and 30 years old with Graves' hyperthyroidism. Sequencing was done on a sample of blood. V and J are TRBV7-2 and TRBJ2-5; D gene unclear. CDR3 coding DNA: TGTGCCAGCAGCCGGGCCAATTGGTACCAAGAGACCCAGTACTTC. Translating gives CASSRANWYQETQYF. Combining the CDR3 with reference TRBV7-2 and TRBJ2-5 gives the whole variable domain GAGVSQSPSNKVTEKGKDVELRCDPISGHTALYWYRQSLGQGLEFLIYFQGNSAPDKSGLPSDRFSAERTGGSVSTLTIQRTQQEDSAVYLCASSRANWYQETQYFGPGTRLLVL.